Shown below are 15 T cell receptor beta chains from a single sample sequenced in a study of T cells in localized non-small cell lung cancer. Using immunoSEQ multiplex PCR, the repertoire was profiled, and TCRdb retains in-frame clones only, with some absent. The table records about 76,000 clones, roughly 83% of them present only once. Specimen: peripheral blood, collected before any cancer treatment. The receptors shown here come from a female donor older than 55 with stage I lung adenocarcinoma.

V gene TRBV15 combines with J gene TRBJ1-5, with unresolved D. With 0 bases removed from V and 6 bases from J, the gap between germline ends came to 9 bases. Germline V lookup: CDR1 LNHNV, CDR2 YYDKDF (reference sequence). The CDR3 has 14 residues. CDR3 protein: CATSRDLIPQPQHF. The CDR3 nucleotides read TGTGCCACCAGCAGAGATCTTATCCCTCAGCCCCAGCATTTT.

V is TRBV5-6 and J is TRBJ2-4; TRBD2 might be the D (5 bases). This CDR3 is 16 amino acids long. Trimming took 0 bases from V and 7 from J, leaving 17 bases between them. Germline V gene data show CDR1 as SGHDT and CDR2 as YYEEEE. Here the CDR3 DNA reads TGTGCCAGCAGCTTGGGTGGATTGGGAGTTAGGAACATTCAGTACTTC. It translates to CASSLGGLGVRNIQYF.

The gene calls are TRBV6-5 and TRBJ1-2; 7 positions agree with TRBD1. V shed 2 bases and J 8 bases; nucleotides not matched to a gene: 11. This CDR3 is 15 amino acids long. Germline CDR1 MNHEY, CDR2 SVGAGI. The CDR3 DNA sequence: TGTGCCAGCAGTTACGGAACAGGGGCGGGCGGCGGCTACACCTTC. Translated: CASSYGTGAGGGYTF.

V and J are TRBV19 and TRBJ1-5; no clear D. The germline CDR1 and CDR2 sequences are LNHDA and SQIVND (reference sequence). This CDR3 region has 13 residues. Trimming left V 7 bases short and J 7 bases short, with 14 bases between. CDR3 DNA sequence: TGTGCCAGTAACACGAGACGGACGCAGCCCCAGCATTTT. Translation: CASNTRRTQPQHF.

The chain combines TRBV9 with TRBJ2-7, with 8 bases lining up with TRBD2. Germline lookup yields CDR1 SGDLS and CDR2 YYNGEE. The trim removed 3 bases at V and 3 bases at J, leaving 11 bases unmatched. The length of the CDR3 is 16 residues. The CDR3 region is CASSERSGRGFYEQYF. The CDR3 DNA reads TGTGCCAGCAGCGAAAGGAGCGGGAGAGGATTCTACGAGCAGTACTTC.

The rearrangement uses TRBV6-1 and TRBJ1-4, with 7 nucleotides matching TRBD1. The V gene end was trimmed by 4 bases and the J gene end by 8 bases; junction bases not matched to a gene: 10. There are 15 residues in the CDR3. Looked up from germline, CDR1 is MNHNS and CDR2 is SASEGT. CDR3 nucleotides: TGTGCCAGCAGTGGAGGGGGGACAGTTGGAGAAAAACTGTTTTTT. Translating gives CASSGGGTVGEKLFF.

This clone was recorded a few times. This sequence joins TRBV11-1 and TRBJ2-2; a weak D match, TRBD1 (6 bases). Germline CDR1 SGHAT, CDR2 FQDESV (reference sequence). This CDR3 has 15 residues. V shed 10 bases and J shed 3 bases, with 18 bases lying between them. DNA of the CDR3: TGTGCCACACATTCCGGGACACTATACACCGGGGAGCTGTTTTTT. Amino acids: CATHSGTLYTGELFF.

CDR3 nucleotide sequence: TGTGCCAGCAGTCGGGATTTTAATGAAAAACTGTTTTTT. Translation gives CASSRDFNEKLFF. The chain recombines TRBV6-1 with TRBJ1-4, with no clear D. The CDR3 is 13 residues long. Germline V gene sequence: CDR1 MNHNS, CDR2 SASEGT. With 5 bases removed from V and 4 bases from J, the gap between germline ends came to 8 bases.

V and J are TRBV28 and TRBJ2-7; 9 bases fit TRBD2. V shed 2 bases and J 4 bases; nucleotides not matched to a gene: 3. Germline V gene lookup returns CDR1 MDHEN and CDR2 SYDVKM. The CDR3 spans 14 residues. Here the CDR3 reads CASSLLAGMYEQYF. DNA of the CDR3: TGTGCCAGCAGTTTACTAGCGGGAATGTACGAGCAGTACTTC.

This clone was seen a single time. The CDR3 DNA sequence: TGTGCCAGCGGGACCCGAGGAGAGACCCAGTACTTC. Protein sequence: CASGTRGETQYF. The chain links TRBV6-5 to TRBJ2-5; D tentatively reads TRBD1 or TRBD2 (5 bases each). The V end lost 8 bases, the J end lost 4 bases, and 11 bases lay between the germline ends. This CDR3 has 12 residues. The V gene's germline CDR1 is MNHEY and CDR2 SVGAGI.

CDR3 sequence: CASSVTGQRVGNQPQHF. The CDR3 nucleotides are TGTGCCAGTAGTGTCACGGGACAGCGGGTTGGCAATCAGCCCCAGCATTTT. This chain uses TRBV19 with TRBJ1-5, with TRBD1 matching over 7 bases. V lost 5 bases to trimming and J lost 2 bases; unmatched junction nucleotides: 12. The CDR3 loop spans 17 amino acids. Germline CDR1 is LNHDA and CDR2 is SQIVND (reference sequence). Variable domain in full (rest from reference TRBV19 and TRBJ1-5): DGGITQSPKYLFRKEGQNVTLSCEQNLNHDAMYWYRQDPGQGLRLIYYSQIVNDFQKGDIAEGYSVSREKKESFPLTVTSAQKNPTAFYLCASSVTGQRVGNQPQHFGDGTRLSIL.

The CDR3 DNA reads as TGTGCCAGTAGTATGTCTAGGGGGCTCATGAACACTGAAGCTTTCTTT. It encodes CASSMSRGLMNTEAFF. V is TRBV19 and J is TRBJ1-1; 7 nucleotides agree with TRBD1. Germline loops: CDR1 LNHDA, CDR2 SQIVND (reference sequence). V shed 3 bases, J shed 0 bases, and the junction held 7 bases outside the gene matches. The CDR3 runs 16 residues.

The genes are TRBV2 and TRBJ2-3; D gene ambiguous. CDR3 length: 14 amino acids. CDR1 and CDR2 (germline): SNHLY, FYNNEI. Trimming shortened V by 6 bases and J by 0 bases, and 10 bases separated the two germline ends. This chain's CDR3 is CASSPILSTDTQYF. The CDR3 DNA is TGTGCCAGCAGCCCAATTCTTAGCACAGATACGCAGTATTTT.

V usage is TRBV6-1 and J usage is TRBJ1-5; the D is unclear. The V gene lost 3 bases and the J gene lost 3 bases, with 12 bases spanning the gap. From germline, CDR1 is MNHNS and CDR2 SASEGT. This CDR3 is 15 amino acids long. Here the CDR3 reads CASSESWDTNQPQHF. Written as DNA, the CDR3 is TGTGCCAGCAGTGAGTCGTGGGATACCAATCAGCCCCAGCATTTT.

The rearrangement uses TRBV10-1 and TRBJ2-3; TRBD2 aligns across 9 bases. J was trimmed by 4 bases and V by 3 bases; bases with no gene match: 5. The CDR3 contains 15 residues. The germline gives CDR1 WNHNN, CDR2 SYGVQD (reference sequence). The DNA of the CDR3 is TGCGCCAGCAGTGAATCAAGCGGGGGGCCAGATACGCAGTATTTT. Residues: CASSESSGGPDTQYF.